Shown below are 11 T cell receptor beta chains from a single sample sequenced in a study of blood T cell repertoires in COVID-19. Clones were sequenced by immunoSEQ multiplex PCR, and TCRdb holds only the in-frame ones, with some missing. The sample holds about 440,000 clones, 90% seen once. The sequencing sample was made of PBMCs or T cells enriched from blood (not recorded which). The receptors come from a man aged 18 to 29 who had recovered from COVID-19.

The chain carries TRBV27 and TRBJ1-2, with TRBD1 as a possible D gene (6 bases). V shed 6 bases and J shed 7 bases, with 18 bases lying between them. The CDR3 covers 14 residues. CDR1 and CDR2 (germline): MNHEY, SMNVEV (reference sequence). The CDR3 region is CASSPGQRRLGYTF. CDR3 sequence (DNA): TGTGCCAGCAGCCCGGGACAACGACGGCTTGGCTACACCTTC.

This chain uses TRBV3-1 (or the pseudogene TRBV3-2) with TRBJ1-2; 8 nucleotides agree with TRBD1. CDR1 is LGHDT, CDR2 YNNKEL, per germline (reference sequence). V was clipped by 1 base and J by 8 bases; unmatched bases: 6. This CDR3 has 14 amino acids. As DNA, the CDR3 is TGTGCCAGCAGCCAAGGCCCGGACAGGGTCGGCTACACCTTC. Encoded protein: CASSQGPDRVGYTF.

The J gene is TRBJ1-1, the V gene TRBV5-5, with TRBD1 identical over 7 bases. The CDR3 consists of 20 residues. Losses at the gene ends were 2 bases for V and 0 bases for J; bases not matched to a gene: 19. CDR1 and CDR2 from the germline V gene are SGHKS and YYEKEE (reference sequence). In nucleotides, the CDR3 is TGTGCCAGCAGCTTTACCAGACGAGGGACAGTGACGCTCATGAACACTGAAGCTTTCTTT. This sequence encodes CASSFTRRGTVTLMNTEAFF.

The J gene is TRBJ1-1, the V gene TRBV21-1; TRBD1, the D gene given by the table, was not confirmed from the DNA. TRBV21-1 is reported as a pseudogene. The CDR3 runs to 16 residues. The CDR3 DNA reads TGTGCCAGCAGCATCGCCCCGGGACAGGCGAACACTGAAGCTTTCTTT. Translating it yields CASSIAPGQANTEAFF.

The chain uses TRBV7-6 and TRBJ2-5; 11 nucleotides match TRBD2. The J segment lost 2 bases and the V segment lost 3 bases, leaving 5 bases of the junction unmatched. The V gene's germline CDR1 is SGHVS and CDR2 FNYEAQ. There are 16 residues in the CDR3. The CDR3 is CASSFGLAGRQETQYF. The DNA for the CDR3 is TGTGCCAGCAGCTTTGGACTAGCGGGTCGGCAAGAGACCCAGTACTTC.

Comments on this clone: A much bigger clone sits one base away, suggesting this may be a read error. The chain is built from TRBV5-4 and TRBJ1-2; 7 bases are shared with TRBD1. The CDR3 loop spans 13 amino acids. Losses at the gene ends were 2 bases for V and 4 bases for J; bases not matched to a gene: 2. Germline-derived CDR1 and CDR2 are SGHNT and YYREEE (reference sequence). CDR3 coding DNA: TGTGCCAGCAGCTTACAGGGGACCTATGGCTACACCTTC. It is translated as CASSLQGTYGYTF. Full variable domain (missing parts from reference TRBV5-4 and TRBJ1-2): ETGVTQSPTHLIKTRGQQVTLRCSSQSGHNTVSWYQQALGQGPQFIFQYYREEENGRGNFPPRFSGLQFPNYSSELNVNALELDDSALYLCASSLQGTYGYTFGSGTRLTVV.

The chain carries TRBV10-2 and TRBJ1-1; 9 nucleotides match TRBD1. With 8 bases clipped from V and 0 bases from J, the junction kept 4 bases outside the gene matches. CDR3 length: 14 amino acids. Germline V CDR1 and CDR2: WSHSY, SAAADI. The CDR3 coding sequence is TGCGCCAGCGGGGGACAGGGATTGAACACTGAAGCTTTCTTT. This translates into CASGGQGLNTEAFF.

V usage is TRBV2 and J usage is TRBJ1-1; D perhaps matches TRBD1 (6 bases). Trimming shortened V by 7 bases and J by 3 bases, and 9 bases separated the two germline ends. The CDR3 spans 12 residues. CDR1 SNHLY and CDR2 FYNNEI come from the germline V gene. The CDR3 loop reads CASKGDHTEAFF. CDR3 in DNA: TGTGCCAGCAAGGGGGATCACACTGAAGCTTTCTTT.

The chain joins TRBV30 to TRBJ2-5; no clear D. Germline CDR1 and CDR2: GTSNPN and SVGIG (reference sequence). There are 13 residues in the CDR3. V shed 1 base and J shed 5 bases, with 11 bases lying between them. The CDR3 nucleotides are TGTGCCTGGAGTGGTCTAGTTCGGGAGACCCAGTACTTC. Residues: CAWSGLVRETQYF.

The rearrangement joins TRBV30 to TRBJ2-2; TRBD1 aligns across 10 bases. The CDR3 covers 14 residues. V was clipped by 1 base and J by 4 bases; unmatched bases: 0. Germline V gene lookup returns CDR1 GTSNPN and CDR2 SVGIG (reference sequence). The CDR3 DNA reads as TGTGCCTGGAGTGGACAGGGGGCCACCGGGGAGCTGTTTTTT. It is translated as CAWSGQGATGELFF.

V gene TRBV11-2 combines with J gene TRBJ2-1, with D possibly being TRBD2 (5 bases). V lost 6 bases and J 9 bases, leaving 15 bases between the germline ends. The length of the CDR3 is 13 residues. Germline V gives CDR1 SGHAT, CDR2 FQNNGV. CDR3 DNA sequence: TGTGCCAGCAGGCCCGAGAGGGCCGGTGAGCAGTTCTTC. Protein product: CASRPERAGEQFF.